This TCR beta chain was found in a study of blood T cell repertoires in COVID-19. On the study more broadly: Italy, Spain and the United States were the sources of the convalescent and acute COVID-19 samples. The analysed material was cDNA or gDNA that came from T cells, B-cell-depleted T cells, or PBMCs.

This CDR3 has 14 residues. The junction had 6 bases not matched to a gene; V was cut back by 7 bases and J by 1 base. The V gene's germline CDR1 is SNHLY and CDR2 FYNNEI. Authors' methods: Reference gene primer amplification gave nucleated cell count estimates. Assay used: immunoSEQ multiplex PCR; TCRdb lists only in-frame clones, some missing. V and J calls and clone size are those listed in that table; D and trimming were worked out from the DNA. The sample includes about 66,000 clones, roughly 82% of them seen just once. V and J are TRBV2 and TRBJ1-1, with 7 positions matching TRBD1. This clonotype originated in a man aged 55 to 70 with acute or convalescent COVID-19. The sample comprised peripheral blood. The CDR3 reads CASIYRGQNTEAFF. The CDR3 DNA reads TGTGCCAGCATTTACAGGGGCCAGAACACTGAAGCTTTCTTT. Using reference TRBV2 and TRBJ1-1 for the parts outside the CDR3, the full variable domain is EPEVTQTPSHQVTQMGQEVILRCVPISNHLYFYWYRQILGQKVEFLVSFYNNEISEKSEIFDDQFSVERPDGSNFTLKIRSTKLEDSAMYFCASIYRGQNTEAFFGQGTRLTVV.